This paragraph reports one T cell receptor (beta chain). Antigen specificity is unknown. This CDR3 comprises 12 residues. Trimming removed 1 base at V and 13 bases at J, with 13 bases between. Germline CDR1 KGHSH, CDR2 LQKENI. The sample belongs to a study of shared clonotypes between healthy human individuals. Looking at the study overall: A couple of women and a few men aged 18 to 49 served as donors.

Study-level points and caveats: Clonotype sharing across donors was expected to vary with sequencing depth.

Donors were healthy HIV-negative adults without recent acute infections or vaccinations. Clones were sequenced by immunoSEQ multiplex PCR, and TCRdb holds only the in-frame ones, with some missing. The sample has millions of clones, roughly nine tenths seen once. The clonotype comes from a man in his late teens or twenties in good health. The J gene is TRBJ1-1, the V gene TRBV18; a weak D match, TRBD1 (6 bases). Sequencing was carried out using naive CD4+ T cells sorted from blood. The subset: CD45RA+ positively selected. The DNA for the CDR3 is TGTGCCAGCTCACCACTGGACAGCCTGGGTTTCTTT. This translates into CASSPLDSLGFF.